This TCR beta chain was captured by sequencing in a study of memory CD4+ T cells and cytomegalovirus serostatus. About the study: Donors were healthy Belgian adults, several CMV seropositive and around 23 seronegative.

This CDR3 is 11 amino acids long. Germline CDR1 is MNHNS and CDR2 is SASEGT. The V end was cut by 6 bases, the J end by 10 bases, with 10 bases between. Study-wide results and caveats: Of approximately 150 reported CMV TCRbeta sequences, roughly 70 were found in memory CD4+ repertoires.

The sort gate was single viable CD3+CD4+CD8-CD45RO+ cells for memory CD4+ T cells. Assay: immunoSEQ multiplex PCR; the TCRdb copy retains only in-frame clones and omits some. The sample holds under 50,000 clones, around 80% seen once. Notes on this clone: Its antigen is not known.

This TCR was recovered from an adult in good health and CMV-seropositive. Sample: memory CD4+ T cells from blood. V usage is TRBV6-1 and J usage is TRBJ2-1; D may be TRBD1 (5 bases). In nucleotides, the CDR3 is TGTGCCAGCAGCCAGGGTCAAGAGCAGTTCTTC. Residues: CASSQGQEQFF.